This TCR beta chain was identified in a study of CD8 T cells in Susac syndrome. V dropped 5 bases and J dropped 5; count of bases not matched to a gene: 9. This CDR3 is 15 amino acids long. Random hexamers were used to reverse transcribe an amount of roughly 0.5 to 1 ug RNA. Each CDR3 protein is one row after TCRdb ran MiXCR on the immunoSEQ multiplex PCR reads. The repertoire includes around 79,000 distinct CDR3 sequences, approximately 95% of them detected once, and 0.5% to 0.65% sits in the top ten. The sequencing input was CD8+ T cells from PBMCs. The chain uses TRBV12-3 or TRBV12-4 and TRBJ2-5; the match to TRBD1 covers 9 bases. The sequence was collected from a human donor with Susac syndrome. CDR3 sequence (DNA): TGTGCCAGCAGTCCTCGGACAGGGGTTGATGAGACCCAGTACTTC. Translating gives CASSPRTGVDETQYF.